What follows are 8 T cell receptor beta chains derived from one specimen sequenced in a study of tumor-infiltrating lymphocytes in primary liver carcinoma (dated by TCRdb to about 2017). Without any cell sorting, total RNA and DNA were extracted together from roughly 21-30 mg of bulk tissue using the AllPrep DNA/RNA mini kit. Sequencing instrument: Illumina HiSeq 2500. Starting from 500 to 600 ng total RNA, TCRbeta-specific cDNA was produced by reverse transcription with a constant-region primer and ProtoScript II reverse transcriptase. The TCRbeta libraries were prepared through three rounds of nested multiplex PCR following a slightly modified ARM-PCR procedure. The first two PCR rounds used multiplex TRBV1-TRBV30 forward primers with a Cbeta reverse primer, each for about 10 cycles. TCRdb's own reprocessing of the public reads used fastp at Q25 and MiXCR and kept productive beta chains. CDR3 protein sequences are deduplicated, and each keeps its most common genes and DNA. This sample comprises about 110,000 distinct CDR3 sequences, roughly four fifths of them detected only once. Approximately 20% of the sample is in the top ten clones.

Sequenced material: liver tumor tissue from sampling region 3. The cell subset or site label corresponds to: tumor region T3, left-lateral pole. Receptors were obtained from a man in his forties with primary liver carcinoma and hepatitis B virus infection.

Concerning this clonotype: One junction end disagrees with the germline gene, perhaps due to a read error. This rearrangement joins TRBV30 to TRBJ2-1; 7 bases match TRBD1. The germline CDR1 and CDR2 sequences are GTSNPN and SVGIG (reference sequence). The CDR3 contains 14 residues. CDR3 region: CAWSLQGTFSEQFF. For the CDR3, the DNA is TGTGCCTGGAGTTTACAGGGGACCTTTTCGGAGCAATTCTTC.

This clonotype came up many times. The chain combines TRBV6-1 with TRBJ2-6, with TRBD1 as a possible D gene (5 bases). The V gene lost 2 bases and the J gene lost 5 bases, with 7 bases spanning the gap. CDR1 MNHNS and CDR2 SASEGT come from the germline V gene. This CDR3 is built from 14 residues. The CDR3 nucleotides are TGTGCCAGCAGTGAACAGGGAAGGGCCAACGTCCTGACTTTC. Translation gives CASSEQGRANVLTF.

A remark on this clonotype: A junction boundary mismatches the germline segment, possibly from a read error. This sequence joins TRBV7-9 and TRBJ2-5; no clear D gene. The CDR3 contains 11 residues. CDR1 is SEHNR and CDR2 is FQNEAQ in the germline V gene (reference sequence). CDR3 amino acids: CASNPQESQYF. The CDR3 DNA reads TGTGCCAGCAACCCGCAAGAGTCCCAGTACTTC.

The V gene is TRBV12-3 or TRBV12-4, the J gene TRBJ1-5; TRBD1 aligns across 9 bases. The CDR3 is made up of 16 amino acids. The DNA for the CDR3 is TGTGCGAACAGTCCCTCAGGACAGGGGAGGGCTCAGCCCCAGCATTTT. It encodes CANSPSGQGRAQPQHF.

A note on this clonotype: The junction departs from the called germline gene at one end, perhaps through a read error. The chain recombines TRBV7-9 with TRBJ2-2; the match to TRBD1 covers 9 bases. The germline V gene has CDR1 SEHNR and CDR2 FQNEAQ (reference sequence). CDR3 length: 15 residues. CDR3 region: CATSTGTGMAGELFF. In nucleotides, the CDR3 is TGTGCCACCAGCACCGGGACAGGGATGGCAGGGGAGCTGTTTTTT.

Remarks on this clonotype: Here the CDR3 omits its conserved ending phenylalanine or tryptophan, so a read error is the likely source. No DNA is shown, since the ends of the CDR3 on it are uncertain; the CDR3 is the one TCRdb lists. This chain uses TRBV6-1 with TRBJ2-3; TRBD2 was called by the table and not checked on the DNA. The CDR3 region is 15 residues in length, termini included. Germline CDR1 and CDR2: MNHNS and SASEGT. The CDR3 protein is CASSESGSSSGTRYY.

This clonotype appeared a few times. One end of the junction varies from germline; a read error may be responsible. The CDR3: CVSASRDEQYF. The CDR3 DNA follows: TGTGTCAGCGCCTCGCGGGACGAGCAGTACTTC. The rearrangement links TRBV7-9 to TRBJ2-7; possible D gene TRBD2, 5 bases. The CDR3 has 11 amino acids. From germline, CDR1 is SEHNR and CDR2 FQNEAQ (reference sequence).

With regard to this clonotype: The conserved phenylalanine or tryptophan is not found at the CDR3 terminus, so this likely reflects a read error. The V and J genes are TRBV5-4 and TRBJ2-7; no clear D. Germline assignment: CDR1 SGHNT and CDR2 YYREEE (reference sequence). This CDR3 region has 13 residues. The CDR3 DNA reads as TGTGCCGGCAGCATAGGACCCCTTTGGGGGCAGTACCTC. Residues: CAGSIGPLWGQYL.